This TCR beta chain was obtained from a study of T cells in Graves' hyperthyroidism and ophthalmopathy. On the study more broadly: Before treatment of any kind, peripheral blood was taken at initial diagnosis.

Each ophthalmopathy patient scored at least 3 on the Clinical Activity Score and at least 4 on NOSPECS grade, with duration under 3 months. From under 12 ml of fresh peripheral blood, PBMCs were isolated. CDR3 length: 19 residues. Germline-derived CDR1 and CDR2 are KGHDR and SFDVKD. The J segment lost 3 bases and the V segment lost 5 bases, leaving 21 bases of the junction unmatched. General study points: Most expanded thyroid clonotypes above 0.001 recurred in blood.

This clonotype was seen a handful of times. Its antigen is still unknown. RNA transcripts served as the template for amplifying TCR beta CDR3 regions. With the HTBI primer set, the TCR CDR3 went through a first round of RT-PCR. TCRdb passed the multiplex PCR reads through MiXCR, listing each CDR3 protein once. Among hundreds of thousands of distinct CDR3 sequences listed, about a sixth were seen once. This chain uses TRBV24-1 with TRBJ2-7, with TRBD2 matching over 7 bases. The sample was blood. The TCR originated in a woman aged 35 to 49 with Graves' ophthalmopathy. This CDR3 is CATSATRGERPKVIYEQYF. The CDR3 nucleotides read TGTGCCACCAGTGCCACTCGGGGGGAACGCCCCAAAGTCATCTACGAGCAGTACTTC.